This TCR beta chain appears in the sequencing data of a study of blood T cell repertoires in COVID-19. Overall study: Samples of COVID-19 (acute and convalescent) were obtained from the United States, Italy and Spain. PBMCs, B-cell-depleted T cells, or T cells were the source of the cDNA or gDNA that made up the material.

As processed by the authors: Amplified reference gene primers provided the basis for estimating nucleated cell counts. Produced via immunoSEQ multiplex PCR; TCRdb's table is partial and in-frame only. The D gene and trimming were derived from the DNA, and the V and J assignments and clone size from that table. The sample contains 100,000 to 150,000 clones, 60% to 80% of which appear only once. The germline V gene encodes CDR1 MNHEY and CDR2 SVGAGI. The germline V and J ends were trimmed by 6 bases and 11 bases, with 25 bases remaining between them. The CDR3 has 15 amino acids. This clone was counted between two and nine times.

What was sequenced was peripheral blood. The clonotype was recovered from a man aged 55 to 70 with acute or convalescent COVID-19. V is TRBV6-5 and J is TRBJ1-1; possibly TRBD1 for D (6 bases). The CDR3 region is CASSPGDQGRWSAFF. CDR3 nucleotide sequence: TGTGCCAGCAGCCCCGGCGACCAGGGGAGATGGTCGGCTTTCTTT.